This T cell receptor beta chain was recorded in a study of T-cell reconstitution after alpha-beta-depleted transplantation in children. A TCRbeta library incorporating unique molecular identifiers was prepared. One entry per CDR3 protein, called by TCRdb with MiXCR from the PCR reads. This table has about 980,000 distinct CDR3 sequences, less than 30% appearing once. Findings and limits, study-wide: Several hundred expanded graft clones reportedly gave rise to the alpha-beta T cells present about two months after transplant. One year post-transplant, T-cell counts and diversity were largely derived from T cells produced anew. At day 60, the high TCRbeta diversity found in some patients originated from recipient T cells and thymic progenitors that had survived.

This CDR3 region has 15 residues. CDR1 and CDR2 (germline): SGDLS, YYNGEE. V lost 4 bases to trimming and J lost 5 bases, with 18 bases between them. With respect to this clonotype: The target antigen is unknown.

The receptor's source is a boy younger than two who had a stem cell transplant for SCID, so the T cells may come from the graft donor. The sequenced sample was PBMCs, mostly from graft donor cells, obtained 360 days after TCRalphabeta/CD19-depleted stem cell transplant. The chain is built from TRBV9 and TRBJ2-5; either TRBD1 or TRBD2 may fit D (5 bases each). CDR3 in amino acids: CASSPGTVWPETQYF. CDR3 nucleotides: TGTGCCAGCAGCCCCGGGACGGTCTGGCCGGAGACCCAGTACTTC.